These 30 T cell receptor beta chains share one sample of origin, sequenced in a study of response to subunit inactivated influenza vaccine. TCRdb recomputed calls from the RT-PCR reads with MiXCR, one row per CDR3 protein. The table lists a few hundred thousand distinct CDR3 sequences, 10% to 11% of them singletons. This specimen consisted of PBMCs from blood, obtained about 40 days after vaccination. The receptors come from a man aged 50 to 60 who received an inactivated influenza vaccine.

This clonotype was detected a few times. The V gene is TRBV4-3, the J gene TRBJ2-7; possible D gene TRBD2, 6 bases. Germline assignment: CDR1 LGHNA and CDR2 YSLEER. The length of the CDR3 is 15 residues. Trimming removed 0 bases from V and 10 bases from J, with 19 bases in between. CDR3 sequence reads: CASSQEHGGDRVQYF. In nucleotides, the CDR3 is TGCGCCAGCAGCCAAGAACACGGCGGGGACCGAGTTCAGTACTTC.

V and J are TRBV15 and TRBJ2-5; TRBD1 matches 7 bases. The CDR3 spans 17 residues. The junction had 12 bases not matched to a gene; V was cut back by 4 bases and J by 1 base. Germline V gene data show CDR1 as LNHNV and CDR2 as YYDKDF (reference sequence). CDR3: CATSTLRDSRPQETQYF. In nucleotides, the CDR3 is TGTGCCACCAGCACCCTAAGGGACAGCAGACCCCAAGAGACCCAGTACTTC.

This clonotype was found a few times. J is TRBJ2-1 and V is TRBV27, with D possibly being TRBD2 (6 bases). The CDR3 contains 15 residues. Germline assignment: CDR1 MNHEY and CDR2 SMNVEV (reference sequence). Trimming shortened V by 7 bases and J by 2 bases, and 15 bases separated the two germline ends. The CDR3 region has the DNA TGTGCCAGCAATAGGGAGGCTCCAGCCTACAATGAGCAGTTCTTC. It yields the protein CASNREAPAYNEQFF.

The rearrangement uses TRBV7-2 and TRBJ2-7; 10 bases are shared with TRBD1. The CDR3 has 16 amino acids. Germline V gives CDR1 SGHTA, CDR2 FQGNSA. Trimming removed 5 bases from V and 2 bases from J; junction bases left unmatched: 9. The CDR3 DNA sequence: TGTGCCAGCAGCCAAGTTTGGGACAGGGGAACCTACGAGCAGTACTTC. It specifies CASSQVWDRGTYEQYF.

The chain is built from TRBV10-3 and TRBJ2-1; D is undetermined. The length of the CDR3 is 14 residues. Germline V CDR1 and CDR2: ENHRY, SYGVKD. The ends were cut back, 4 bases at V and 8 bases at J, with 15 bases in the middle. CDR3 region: CAISASPRSHEQFF. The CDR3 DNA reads TGTGCCATCAGTGCGTCACCTCGTTCTCATGAGCAGTTCTTC.

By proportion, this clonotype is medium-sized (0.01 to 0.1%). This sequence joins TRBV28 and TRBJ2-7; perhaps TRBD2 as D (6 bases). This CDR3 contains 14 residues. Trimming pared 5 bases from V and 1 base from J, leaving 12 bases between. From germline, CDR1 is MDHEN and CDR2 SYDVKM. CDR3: CASSRGLTSYEQYF. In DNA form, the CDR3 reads TGTGCCAGCAGTCGGGGACTGACGTCCTACGAGCAGTACTTC.

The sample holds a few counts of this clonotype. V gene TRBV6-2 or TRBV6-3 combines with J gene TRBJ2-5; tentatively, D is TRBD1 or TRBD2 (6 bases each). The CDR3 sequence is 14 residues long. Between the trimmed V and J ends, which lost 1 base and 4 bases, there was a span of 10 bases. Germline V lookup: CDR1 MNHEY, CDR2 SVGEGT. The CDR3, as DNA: TGTGCCAGCAGTTACTTTCGGGGGCGAGAGACCCAGTACTTC. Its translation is CASSYFRGRETQYF.

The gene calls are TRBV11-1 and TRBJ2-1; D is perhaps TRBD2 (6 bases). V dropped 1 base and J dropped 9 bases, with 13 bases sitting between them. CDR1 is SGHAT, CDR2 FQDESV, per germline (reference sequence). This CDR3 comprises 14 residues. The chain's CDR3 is CASSLVTSSSEQFF. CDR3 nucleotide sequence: TGTGCCAGCAGCTTAGTGACTAGTTCGAGTGAGCAGTTCTTC.

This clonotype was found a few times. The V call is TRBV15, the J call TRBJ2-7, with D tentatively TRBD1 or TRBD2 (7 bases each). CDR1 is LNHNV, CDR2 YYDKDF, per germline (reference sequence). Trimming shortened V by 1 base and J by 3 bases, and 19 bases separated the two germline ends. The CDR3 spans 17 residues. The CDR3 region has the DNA TGTGCCACCAGCAGAGCCTACGTCGGCAGGGGGGGCTACGAGCAGTACTTC. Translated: CATSRAYVGRGGYEQYF.

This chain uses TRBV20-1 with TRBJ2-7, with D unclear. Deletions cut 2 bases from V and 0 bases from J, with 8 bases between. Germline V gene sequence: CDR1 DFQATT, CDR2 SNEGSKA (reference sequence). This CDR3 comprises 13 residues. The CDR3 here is CSARHQVSYEQYF. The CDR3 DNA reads TGCAGTGCTAGACATCAGGTCTCCTACGAGCAGTACTTC.

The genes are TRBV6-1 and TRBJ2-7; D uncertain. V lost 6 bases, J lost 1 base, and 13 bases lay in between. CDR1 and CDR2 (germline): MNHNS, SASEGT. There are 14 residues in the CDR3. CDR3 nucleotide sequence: TGTGCCAGCAGGACCGCCCATTCTTCCTACGAGCAGTACTTC. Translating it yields CASRTAHSSYEQYF.

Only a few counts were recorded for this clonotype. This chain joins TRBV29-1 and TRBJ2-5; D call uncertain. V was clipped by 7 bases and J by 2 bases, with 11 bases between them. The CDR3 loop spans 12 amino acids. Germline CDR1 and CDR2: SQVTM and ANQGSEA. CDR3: CSGLGIQETQYF. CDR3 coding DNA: TGCAGCGGCCTGGGGATACAAGAGACCCAGTACTTC.

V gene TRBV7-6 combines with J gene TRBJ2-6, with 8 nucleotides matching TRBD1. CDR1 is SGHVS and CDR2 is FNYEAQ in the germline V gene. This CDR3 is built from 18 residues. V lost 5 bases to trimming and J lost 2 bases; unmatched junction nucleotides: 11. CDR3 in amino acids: CASSDRDRSFAGANVLTF. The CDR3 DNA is TGTGCCAGCAGCGACCGGGACAGGAGTTTTGCTGGGGCCAACGTCCTGACTTTC.

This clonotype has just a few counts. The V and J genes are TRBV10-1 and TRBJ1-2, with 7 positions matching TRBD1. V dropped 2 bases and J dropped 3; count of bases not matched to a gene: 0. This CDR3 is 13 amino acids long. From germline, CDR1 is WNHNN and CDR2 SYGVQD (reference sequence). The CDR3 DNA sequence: TGCGCCAGCAGTGAGGGACAGGACTATGGCTACACCTTC. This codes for CASSEGQDYGYTF.

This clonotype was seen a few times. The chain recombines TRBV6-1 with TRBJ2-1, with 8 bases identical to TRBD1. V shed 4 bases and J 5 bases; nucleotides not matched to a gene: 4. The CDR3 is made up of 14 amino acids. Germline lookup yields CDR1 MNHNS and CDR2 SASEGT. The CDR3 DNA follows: TGTGCCAGCAGTGTCCGGGACAGGAACAATGAGCAGTTCTTC. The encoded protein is CASSVRDRNNEQFF.

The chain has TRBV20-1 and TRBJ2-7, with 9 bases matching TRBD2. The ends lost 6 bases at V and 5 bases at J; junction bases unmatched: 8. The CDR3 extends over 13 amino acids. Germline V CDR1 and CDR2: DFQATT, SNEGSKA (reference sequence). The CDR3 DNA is TGCAGTGCAAATATAGCGGGAGCGCACGAGCAGTACTTC. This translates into CSANIAGAHEQYF.

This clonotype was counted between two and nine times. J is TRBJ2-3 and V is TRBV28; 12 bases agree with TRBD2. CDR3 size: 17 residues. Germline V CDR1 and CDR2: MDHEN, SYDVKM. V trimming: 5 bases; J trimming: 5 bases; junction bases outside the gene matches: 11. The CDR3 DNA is TGTGCCAGCAGTCTGAGGACTAGCGGGGCGGCGATAGATACGCAGTATTTT. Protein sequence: CASSLRTSGAAIDTQYF.

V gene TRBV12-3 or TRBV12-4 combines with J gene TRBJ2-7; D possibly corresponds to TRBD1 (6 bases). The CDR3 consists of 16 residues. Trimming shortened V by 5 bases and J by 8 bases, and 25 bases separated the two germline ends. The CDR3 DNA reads TGTGCCAGCAGTCCGACCTTCTGGACAGATCCTAAGAAGCAGTACTTC. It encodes CASSPTFWTDPKKQYF.

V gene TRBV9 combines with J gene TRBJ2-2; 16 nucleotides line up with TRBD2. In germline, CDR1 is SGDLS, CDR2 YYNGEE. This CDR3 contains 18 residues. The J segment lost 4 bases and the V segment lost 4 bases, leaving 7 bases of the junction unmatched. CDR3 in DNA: TGTGCCAGCAGCAAGGGACTAGCGGGAGGGCCGGTCACCGGGGAGCTGTTTTTT. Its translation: CASSKGLAGGPVTGELFF.

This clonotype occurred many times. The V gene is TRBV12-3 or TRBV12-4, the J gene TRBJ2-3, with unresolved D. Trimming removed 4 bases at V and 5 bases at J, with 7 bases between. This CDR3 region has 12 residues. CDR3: CASSSQRDTQYF. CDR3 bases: TGTGCCAGCAGTTCACAGCGAGATACGCAGTATTTT.

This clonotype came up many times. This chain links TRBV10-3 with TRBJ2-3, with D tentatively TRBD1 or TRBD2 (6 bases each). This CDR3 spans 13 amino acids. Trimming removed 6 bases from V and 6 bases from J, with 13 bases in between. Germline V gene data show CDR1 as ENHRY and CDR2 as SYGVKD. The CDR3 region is CAIRGGIRDTQYF. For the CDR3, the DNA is TGTGCCATCAGAGGGGGGATTCGGGATACGCAGTATTTT.

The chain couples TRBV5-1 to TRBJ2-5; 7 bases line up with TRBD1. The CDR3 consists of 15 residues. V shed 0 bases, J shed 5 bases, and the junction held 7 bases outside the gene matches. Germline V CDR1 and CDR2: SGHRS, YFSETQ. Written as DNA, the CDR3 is TGCGCCAGCAGCTTGGGACAGGGATACGGTGAGACCCAGTACTTC. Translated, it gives CASSLGQGYGETQYF.

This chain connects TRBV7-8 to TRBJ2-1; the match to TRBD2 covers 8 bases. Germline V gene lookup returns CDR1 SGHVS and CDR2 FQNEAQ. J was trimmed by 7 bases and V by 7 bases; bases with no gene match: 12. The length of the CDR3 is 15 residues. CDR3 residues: CASTVRLAIVNEQFF. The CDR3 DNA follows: TGTGCCAGCACCGTTAGACTAGCGATAGTGAATGAGCAGTTCTTC.

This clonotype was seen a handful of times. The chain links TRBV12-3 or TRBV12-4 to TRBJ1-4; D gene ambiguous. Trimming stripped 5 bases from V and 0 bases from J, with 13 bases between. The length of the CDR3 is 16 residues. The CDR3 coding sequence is TGTGCCAGCAGTCTTCGTATTGGGGCAACTAATGAAAAACTGTTTTTT. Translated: CASSLRIGATNEKLFF.

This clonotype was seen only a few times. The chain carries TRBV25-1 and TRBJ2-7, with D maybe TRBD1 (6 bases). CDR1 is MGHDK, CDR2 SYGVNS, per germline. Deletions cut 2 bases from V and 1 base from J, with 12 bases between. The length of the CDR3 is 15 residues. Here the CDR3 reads CASSEGQGRSYEQYF. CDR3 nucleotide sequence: TGTGCCAGCAGTGAAGGCCAGGGGCGATCCTACGAGCAGTACTTC.

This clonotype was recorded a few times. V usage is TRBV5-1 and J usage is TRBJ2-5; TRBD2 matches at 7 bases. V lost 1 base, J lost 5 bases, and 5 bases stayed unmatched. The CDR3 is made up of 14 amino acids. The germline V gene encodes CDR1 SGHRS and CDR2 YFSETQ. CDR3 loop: CASSLWGGSETQYF. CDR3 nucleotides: TGCGCCAGCAGCTTGTGGGGGGGGTCGGAGACCCAGTACTTC.

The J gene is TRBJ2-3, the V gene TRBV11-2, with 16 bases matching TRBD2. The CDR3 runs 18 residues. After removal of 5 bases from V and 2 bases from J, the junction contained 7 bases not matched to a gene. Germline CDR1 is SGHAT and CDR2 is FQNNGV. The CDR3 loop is CASSTGLAGGSLTDTQYF. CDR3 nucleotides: TGTGCCAGCAGCACGGGACTAGCGGGAGGGAGCCTCACAGATACGCAGTATTTT. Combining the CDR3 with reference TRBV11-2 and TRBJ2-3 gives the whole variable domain EAGVAQSPRYKIIEKRQSVAFWCNPISGHATLYWYQQILGQGPKLLIQFQNNGVVDDSQLPKDRFSAERLKGVDSTLKIQPAKLEDSAVYLCASSTGLAGGSLTDTQYFGPGTRLTVL.

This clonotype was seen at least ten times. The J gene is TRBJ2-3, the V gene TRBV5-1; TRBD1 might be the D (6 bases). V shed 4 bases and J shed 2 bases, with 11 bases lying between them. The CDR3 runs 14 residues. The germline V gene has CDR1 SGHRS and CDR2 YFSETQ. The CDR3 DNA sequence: TGCGCCAGCAGCCCAGGGACAAACACAGATACGCAGTATTTT. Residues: CASSPGTNTDTQYF.

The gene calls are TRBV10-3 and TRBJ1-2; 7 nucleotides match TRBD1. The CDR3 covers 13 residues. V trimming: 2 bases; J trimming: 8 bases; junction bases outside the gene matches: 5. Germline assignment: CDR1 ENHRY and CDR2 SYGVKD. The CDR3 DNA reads TGTGCCATCAGTGAGATGACAGGGAAGGGCTACACCTTC. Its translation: CAISEMTGKGYTF.

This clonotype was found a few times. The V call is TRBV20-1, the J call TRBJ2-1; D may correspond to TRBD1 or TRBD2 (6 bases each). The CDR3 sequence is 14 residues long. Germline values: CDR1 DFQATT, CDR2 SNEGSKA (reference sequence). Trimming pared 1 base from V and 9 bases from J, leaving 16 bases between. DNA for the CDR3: TGCAGTGCTAGAGGTCCGGGGGCGCGGGGTGAGCAGTTCTTC. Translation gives CSARGPGARGEQFF.